This TCR beta chain was captured in a study of regulatory T cells in long-lasting Graves disease. Study results and caveats: Persistent Graves' patients showed reduced TCR diversity versus newly diagnosed patients. Accuracy was perhaps lowered by the small sample size.

Time point denoted: persistent/refractory GD, antithyroid drugs over 5 years with positive TRAb. PBMC-derived RNA was used for the TCR library. A word on this clonotype: Its specificity is not known.

This CDR3 has 12 amino acids. Germline values: CDR1 DFQATT, CDR2 SNEGSKA (reference sequence). Trimming at V came to 7 bases and at J to 7 bases, leaving 6 bases not matched to a gene. Building the TCR beta libraries relied on iRepertoire HTBI primers, and CDR3 regions underwent Arm-PCR. In TCRdb, the multiplex PCR reads were re-called with MiXCR into one record per CDR3 protein. The table includes approximately 400,000 distinct CDR3 sequences, 20% to 25% detected once. The sample was peripheral blood mononuclear cells (PBMCs), taken when the disease was refractory, from a patient treated with antithyroid drugs. The genes are TRBV20-1 and TRBJ2-2; 7 bases agree with TRBD2. The receptor comes from a woman in her thirties or forties with Graves disease. CDR3 coding DNA: TGCAGTGTACTAGGGGAGGGCGGGGAGCTGTTTTTT. This gives the protein CSVLGEGGELFF.